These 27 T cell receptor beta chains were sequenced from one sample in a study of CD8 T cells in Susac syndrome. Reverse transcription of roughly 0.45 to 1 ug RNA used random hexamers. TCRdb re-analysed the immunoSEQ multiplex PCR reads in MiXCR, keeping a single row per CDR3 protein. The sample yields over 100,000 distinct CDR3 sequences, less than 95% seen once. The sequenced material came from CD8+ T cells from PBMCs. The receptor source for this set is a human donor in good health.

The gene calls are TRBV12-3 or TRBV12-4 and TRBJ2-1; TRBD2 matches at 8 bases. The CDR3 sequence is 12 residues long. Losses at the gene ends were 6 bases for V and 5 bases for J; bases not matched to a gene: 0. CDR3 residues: CASRTSDNEQFF. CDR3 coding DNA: TGTGCCAGCAGGACTAGCGACAATGAGCAGTTCTTC.

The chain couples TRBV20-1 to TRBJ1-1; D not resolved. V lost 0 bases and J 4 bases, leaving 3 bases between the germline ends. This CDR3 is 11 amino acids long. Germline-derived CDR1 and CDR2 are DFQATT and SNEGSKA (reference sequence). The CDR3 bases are TGCAGTGCTAGAGAGGTCACTGAAGCTTTCTTT. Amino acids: CSAREVTEAFF.

CDR3 in DNA: TGTGCCACCAAGTCGGGGGGGATACCTCAGGGTGTTCTATCTATGAACACTGAAGCTTTCTTT. Its translation: CATKSGGIPQGVLSMNTEAFF. This chain links TRBV10-3 with TRBJ1-1, with D tentatively TRBD1 (5 bases). This CDR3 has 21 amino acids. V was pared by 10 bases and J by 0 bases, with 36 bases between. Germline loops: CDR1 ENHRY, CDR2 SYGVKD.

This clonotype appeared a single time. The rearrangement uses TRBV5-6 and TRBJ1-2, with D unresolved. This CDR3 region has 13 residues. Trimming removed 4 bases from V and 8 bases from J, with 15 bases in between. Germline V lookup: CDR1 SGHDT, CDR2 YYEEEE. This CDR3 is CASSLGLVDGYTF. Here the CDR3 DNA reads TGTGCCAGCAGCCTGGGCCTAGTGGACGGCTACACCTTC.

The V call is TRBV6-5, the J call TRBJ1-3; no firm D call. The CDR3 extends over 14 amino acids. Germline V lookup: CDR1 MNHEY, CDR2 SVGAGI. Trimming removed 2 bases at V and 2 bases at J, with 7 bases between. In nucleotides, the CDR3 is TGTGCCAGCAGTTACGGAGTTACTGGAAACACCATATATTTT. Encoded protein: CASSYGVTGNTIYF.

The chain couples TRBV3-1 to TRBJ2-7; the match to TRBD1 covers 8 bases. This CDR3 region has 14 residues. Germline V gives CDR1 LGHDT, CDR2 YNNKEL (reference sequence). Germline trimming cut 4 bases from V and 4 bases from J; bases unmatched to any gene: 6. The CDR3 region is CASSPGQGSYEQYF. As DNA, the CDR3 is TGTGCCAGCAGCCCCGGACAGGGTAGTTACGAGCAGTACTTC.

The CDR3 protein is CASSQDLDRGRGYTF. The CDR3 DNA sequence: TGCGCCAGCAGCCAAGATCTGGACAGGGGGCGAGGCTACACCTTC. This chain connects TRBV4-3 to TRBJ1-2, with 11 bases that match TRBD1. The CDR3 covers 15 residues. After removal of 0 bases from V and 8 bases from J, the junction contained 5 bases not matched to a gene. Germline CDR1 reads LGHNA; CDR2 reads YSLEER.

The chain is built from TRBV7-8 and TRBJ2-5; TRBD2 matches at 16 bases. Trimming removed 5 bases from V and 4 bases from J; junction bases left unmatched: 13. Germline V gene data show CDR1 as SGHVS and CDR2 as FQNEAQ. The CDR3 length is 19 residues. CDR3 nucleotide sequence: TGTGCCAGCAGCCCAGGGACTAGCGGGAGGGCCTGGGAGGGAGAGACCCAGTACTTC. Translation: CASSPGTSGRAWEGETQYF. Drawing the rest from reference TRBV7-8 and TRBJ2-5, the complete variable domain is GAGVSQSPRYKVAKRGQDVALRCDPISGHVSLFWYQQALGQGPEFLTYFQNEAQLDKSGLPSDRFFAERPEGSVSTLKIQRTQQEDSAVYLCASSPGTSGRAWEGETQYFGPGTRLLVL.

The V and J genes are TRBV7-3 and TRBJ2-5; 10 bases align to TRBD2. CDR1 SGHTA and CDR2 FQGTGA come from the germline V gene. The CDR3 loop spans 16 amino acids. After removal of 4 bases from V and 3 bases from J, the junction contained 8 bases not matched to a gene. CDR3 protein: CASSSQLAGTEETQYF. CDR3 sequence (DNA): TGTGCCAGCAGCTCACAACTAGCGGGGACAGAAGAGACCCAGTACTTC.

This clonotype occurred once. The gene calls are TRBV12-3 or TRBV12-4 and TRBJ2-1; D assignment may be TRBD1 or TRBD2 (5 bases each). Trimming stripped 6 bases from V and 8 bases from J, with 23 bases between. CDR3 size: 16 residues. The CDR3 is CASRPNPGPRADEQFF. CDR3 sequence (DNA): TGTGCCAGCAGGCCGAACCCGGGACCCAGGGCTGATGAGCAGTTCTTC.

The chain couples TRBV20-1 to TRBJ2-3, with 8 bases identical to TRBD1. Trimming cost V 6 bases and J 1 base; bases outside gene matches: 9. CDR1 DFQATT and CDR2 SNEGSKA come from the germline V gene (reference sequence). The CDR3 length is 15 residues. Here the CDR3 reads CSANGQGAGTDTQYF. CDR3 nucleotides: TGCAGTGCAAACGGACAGGGAGCCGGCACAGATACGCAGTATTTT.

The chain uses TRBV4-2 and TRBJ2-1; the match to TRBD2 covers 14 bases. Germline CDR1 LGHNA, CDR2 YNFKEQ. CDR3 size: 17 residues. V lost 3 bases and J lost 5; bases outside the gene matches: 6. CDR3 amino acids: CASSQTSGRVVDNEQFF. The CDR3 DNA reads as TGTGCCAGCAGCCAGACTAGCGGGAGGGTCGTGGACAATGAGCAGTTCTTC.

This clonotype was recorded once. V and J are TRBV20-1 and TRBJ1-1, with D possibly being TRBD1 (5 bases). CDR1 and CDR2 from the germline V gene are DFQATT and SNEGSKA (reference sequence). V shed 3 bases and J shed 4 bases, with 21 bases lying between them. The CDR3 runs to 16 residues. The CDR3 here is CSASKFLTGPGTEAFF. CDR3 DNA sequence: TGCAGTGCTAGTAAGTTTCTTACAGGACCGGGCACTGAAGCTTTCTTT.

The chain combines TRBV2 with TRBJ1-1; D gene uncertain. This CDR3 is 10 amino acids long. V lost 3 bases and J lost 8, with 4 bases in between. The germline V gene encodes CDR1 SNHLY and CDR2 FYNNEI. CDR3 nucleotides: TGTGCCAGCAGTGAGTCGGAAGCTTTCTTT. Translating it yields CASSESEAFF. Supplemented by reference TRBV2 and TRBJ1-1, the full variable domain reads EPEVTQTPSHQVTQMGQEVILRCVPISNHLYFYWYRQILGQKVEFLVSFYNNEISEKSEIFDDQFSVERPDGSNFTLKIRSTKLEDSAMYFCASSESEAFFGQGTRLTVV.

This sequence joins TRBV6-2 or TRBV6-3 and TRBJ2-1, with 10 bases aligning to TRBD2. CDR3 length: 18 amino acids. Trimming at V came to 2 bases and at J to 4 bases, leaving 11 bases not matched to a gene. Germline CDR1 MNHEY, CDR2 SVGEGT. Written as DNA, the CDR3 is TGTGCCAGCAGTTACAGTACTAGCGGGAACCAAAATTACAATGAGCAGTTCTTC. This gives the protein CASSYSTSGNQNYNEQFF.

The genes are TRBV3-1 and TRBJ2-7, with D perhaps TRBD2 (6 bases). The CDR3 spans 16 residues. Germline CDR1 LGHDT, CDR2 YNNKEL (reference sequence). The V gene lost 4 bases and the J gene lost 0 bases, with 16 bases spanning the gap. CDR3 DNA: TGTGCCAGCAGCCTAACGCGGGAAAAGGTCTCCTACGAGCAGTACTTC. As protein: CASSLTREKVSYEQYF.

CDR3: CASSTREPRGYTF. DNA of the CDR3: TGTGCCAGTAGTACGCGGGAGCCTCGAGGCTACACCTTC. The genes are TRBV19 and TRBJ1-2; D call uncertain. Germline CDR1 and CDR2: LNHDA and SQIVND (reference sequence). This CDR3 contains 13 residues. V was trimmed by 4 bases and J by 8 bases, leaving 14 bases between them.

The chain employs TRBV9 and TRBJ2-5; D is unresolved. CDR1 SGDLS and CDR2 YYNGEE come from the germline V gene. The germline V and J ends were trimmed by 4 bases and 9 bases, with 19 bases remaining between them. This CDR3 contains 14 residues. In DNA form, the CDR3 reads TGTGCCAGCAGCCCAAAGGCGGTCGATGGTGCCCAGTACTTC. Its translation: CASSPKAVDGAQYF.

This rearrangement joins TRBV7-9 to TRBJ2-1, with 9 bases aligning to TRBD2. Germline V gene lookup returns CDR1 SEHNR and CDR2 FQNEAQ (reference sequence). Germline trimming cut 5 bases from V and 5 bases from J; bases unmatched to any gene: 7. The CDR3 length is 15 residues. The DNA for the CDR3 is TGTGCCAGCAGCGACCTAGCGGGGAAAAACAATGAGCAGTTCTTC. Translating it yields CASSDLAGKNNEQFF. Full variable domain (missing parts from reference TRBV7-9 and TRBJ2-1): DTGVSQNPRHKITKRGQNVTFRCDPISEHNRLYWYRQTLGQGPEFLTYFQNEAQLEKSRLLSDRFSAERPKGSFSTLEIQRTEQGDSAMYLCASSDLAGKNNEQFFGPGTRLTVL.

CDR3: CSAFVGTANEKLFF. DNA of the CDR3: TGCAGTGCTTTCGTAGGGACAGCCAATGAAAAACTGTTTTTT. V is TRBV20-1 and J is TRBJ1-4; 7 bases line up with TRBD1. The CDR3 has 14 amino acids. V lost 5 bases and J lost 5; bases outside the gene matches: 8. Germline CDR1 is DFQATT and CDR2 is SNEGSKA (reference sequence).

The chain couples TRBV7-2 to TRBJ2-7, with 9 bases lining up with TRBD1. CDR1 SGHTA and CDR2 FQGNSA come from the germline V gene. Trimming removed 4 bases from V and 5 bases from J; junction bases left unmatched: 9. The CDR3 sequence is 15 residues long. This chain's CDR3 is CASSSGQGNTDEQYF. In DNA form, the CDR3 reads TGTGCCAGCAGCTCCGGACAGGGGAATACCGACGAGCAGTACTTC.

The CDR3 here is CASRESRVSNYGYTF. Here the CDR3 DNA reads TGTGCCAGCAGAGAGAGCAGGGTTTCCAACTATGGCTACACCTTC. This chain uses TRBV7-9 with TRBJ1-2, with TRBD1 as a possible D gene (5 bases). Germline V gives CDR1 SEHNR, CDR2 FQNEAQ (reference sequence). This CDR3 has 15 amino acids. V shed 6 bases and J shed 2 bases, with 16 bases lying between them.

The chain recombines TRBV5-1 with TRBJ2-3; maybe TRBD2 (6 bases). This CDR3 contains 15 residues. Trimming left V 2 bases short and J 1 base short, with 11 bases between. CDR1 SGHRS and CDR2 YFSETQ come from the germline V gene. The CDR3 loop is CASSLLARGTDTQYF. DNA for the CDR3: TGCGCCAGCAGCTTACTAGCCCGGGGCACAGATACGCAGTATTTT.

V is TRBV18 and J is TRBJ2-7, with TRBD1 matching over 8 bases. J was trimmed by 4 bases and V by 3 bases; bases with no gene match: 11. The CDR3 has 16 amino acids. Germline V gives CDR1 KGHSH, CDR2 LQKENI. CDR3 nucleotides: TGTGCCAGCTCACCTACCTTGACAGGGGAGGCGTACGAGCAGTACTTC. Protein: CASSPTLTGEAYEQYF.

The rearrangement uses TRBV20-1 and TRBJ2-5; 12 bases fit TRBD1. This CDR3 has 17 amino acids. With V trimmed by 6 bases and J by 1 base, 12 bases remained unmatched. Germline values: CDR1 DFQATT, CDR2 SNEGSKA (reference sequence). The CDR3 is CSASPGQGAVIQETQYF. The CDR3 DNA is TGCAGTGCCTCACCGGGACAGGGGGCGGTAATCCAAGAGACCCAGTACTTC.

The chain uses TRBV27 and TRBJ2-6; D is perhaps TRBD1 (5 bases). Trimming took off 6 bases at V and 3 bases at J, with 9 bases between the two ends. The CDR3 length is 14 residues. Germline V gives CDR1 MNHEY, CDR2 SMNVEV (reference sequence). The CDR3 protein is CASSQGFGANVLTF. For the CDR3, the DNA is TGTGCCAGCAGCCAGGGTTTTGGGGCCAACGTCCTGACTTTC. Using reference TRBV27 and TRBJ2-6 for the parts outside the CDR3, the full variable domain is EAQVTQNPRYLITVTGKKLTVTCSQNMNHEYMSWYRQDPGLGLRQIYYSMNVEVTDKGDVPEGYKVSRKEKRNFPLILESPSPNQTSLYFCASSQGFGANVLTFGAGSRLTVL.

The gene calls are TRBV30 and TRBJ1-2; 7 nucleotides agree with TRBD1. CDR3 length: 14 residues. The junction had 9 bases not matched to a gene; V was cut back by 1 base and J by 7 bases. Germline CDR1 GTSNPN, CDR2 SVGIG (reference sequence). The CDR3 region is CAWSANQGVVGYTF. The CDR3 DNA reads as TGTGCCTGGAGTGCGAACCAGGGGGTGGTTGGCTACACCTTC.